Below are 2 T cell receptor beta chains sequenced from a single sample in a study of T-cell reconstitution after alpha-beta-depleted transplantation in children. TCRbeta library preparation incorporated unique molecular identifiers. TCRdb re-derived calls from the PCR reads in MiXCR, one entry per CDR3 protein. The data show 200,000 to 300,000 distinct CDR3 sequences, roughly a quarter seen once. The sequenced sample was PBMCs, obtained before TCRalphabeta/CD19-depleted stem cell transplant. The source is a girl under 10 years old with Fanconi anemia, due to receive a stem cell transplant.

The table lists this clonotype with many counts. The genes are TRBV20-1 and TRBJ2-4, with D tentatively TRBD2 (5 bases). The CDR3 sequence is 13 residues long. Trimming removed 6 bases at V and 6 bases at J, with 15 bases between. The germline V gene encodes CDR1 DFQATT and CDR2 SNEGSKA (reference sequence). CDR3 sequence (DNA): TGCAGTGCCAGAACCGACGGGATAAACATTCAGTACTTC. As protein: CSARTDGINIQYF.

This clonotype has more than one count but fewer than ten. V is TRBV25-1 and J is TRBJ2-7, with D hard to call. Germline CDR1 reads MGHDK; CDR2 reads SYGVNS. Trimming pared 4 bases from V and 0 bases from J, leaving 10 bases between. This CDR3 comprises 14 residues. CDR3: CASSVSGSSYEQYF. The CDR3 DNA reads as TGTGCCAGCAGTGTAAGTGGTAGCTCCTACGAGCAGTACTTC.